Included here is one T cell receptor beta chain sequence, with context. The antigen is undetermined. This may stem from a read error, because a much larger clone lies one nucleotide away. The sample originates from a study of breast tumors, draining lymph nodes, adjacent tissues. Study outcomes and limitations: Tumor repertoires ranked between lymph nodes and nontumor tissue in diversity, with V and J gene preferences. Luminal-like breast cancer showed significantly greater tumor-nontumor repertoire similarity than basal-like breast cancer did. Most tumor T cells seemingly derive from lymph node, then expand in tumor.

The CDR3 covers 15 residues. Germline CDR1 is SGHRS and CDR2 is YFSETQ. TCRdb reprocessed the multiplex PCR reads with MiXCR, giving one entry per CDR3 protein. This sample yields 90,000 to 120,000 distinct CDR3 sequences, of which 21% are seen a single time; around 1.2% belongs to the top ten. Axillary draining lymph nodes of breast cancer patients supplied the node samples. Sample: axillary lymph node tissue. This sequence joins TRBV5-1 and TRBJ2-3; 10 bases match TRBD1. This clonotype was obtained from a female donor with breast cancer. Some clones in this sample may be carry-over from other donors' samples. The CDR3 DNA reads as TGCGCCAGCACTTCCGGGACAGGGGTATCAGATACGCGGTATTTT. Protein product: CASTSGTGVSDTRYF.